This T cell receptor beta chain was documented in a study of spatial heterogeneity in lung cancer. This CDR3 contains 16 residues. Trimming stripped 2 bases from V and 0 bases from J, with 12 bases between. Germline CDR1 is ENHRY and CDR2 is SYGVKD. TCRdb re-derived calls from the 5' RACE reads in MiXCR, one entry per CDR3 protein. Of more than 60,000 distinct CDR3 sequences in the sample, 8% were seen once. Sample time point: sample taken at primary tumor resection. The study sequenced unsorted whole RNA from tumor, nontumor lung or frozen PBMC. The J gene is TRBJ2-3, the V gene TRBV10-3; possibly TRBD2 for D (6 bases). This receptor was identified in a male donor with early-stage non-small cell lung cancer. This sample comprised PBMCs, obtained at surgery. The CDR3 sequence is CAISERRETSTDTQYF. In DNA form, the CDR3 reads TGTGCCATCAGTGAGAGGAGGGAGACCAGCACAGATACGCAGTATTTT.